The sample holds a few counts of the clone carrying this T cell receptor beta chain. Repertoires were generated with immunoSEQ multiplex PCR, while TCRdb's copy carries only in-frame clones and drops some. The table lists fewer than 15,000 clones, 82% of them singletons. The data belong to a study of OX40 agonist ivuxolimab in advanced cancers. At the level of the study: Participants could have had prior anti-PD-1, anti-PD-L1 or anti-CTLA-4 therapy, and roughly 40% had some.

The sample consisted of CD4+ or CD8+ T cells sorted from blood, taken in a trial of the OX40 agonist ivuxolimab. This sequence originates from an adult with an advanced solid tumor such as melanoma, head and neck, liver or kidney cancer.

The CDR3 spells CASSVRENTGELFF. The CDR3 bases are TGTGCCAGCAGTGTACGGGAAAACACCGGGGAGCTGTTTTTT. The chain couples TRBV2 to TRBJ2-2; maybe TRBD2 (5 bases). The V end lost 4 bases, the J end lost 2 bases, and 8 bases lay between the germline ends. CDR3 length: 14 residues. The germline CDR1 and CDR2 sequences are SNHLY and FYNNEI.